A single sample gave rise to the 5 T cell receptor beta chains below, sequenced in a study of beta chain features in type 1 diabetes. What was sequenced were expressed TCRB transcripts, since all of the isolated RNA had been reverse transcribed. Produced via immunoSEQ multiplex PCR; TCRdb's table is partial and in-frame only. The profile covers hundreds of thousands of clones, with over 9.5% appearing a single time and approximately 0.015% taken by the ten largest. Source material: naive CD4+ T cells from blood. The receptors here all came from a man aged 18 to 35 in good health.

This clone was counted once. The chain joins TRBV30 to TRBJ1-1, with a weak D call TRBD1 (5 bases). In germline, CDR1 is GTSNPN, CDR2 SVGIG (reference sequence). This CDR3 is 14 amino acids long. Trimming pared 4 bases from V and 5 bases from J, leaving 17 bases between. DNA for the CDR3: TGTGCCTGGACTTCAGGGAATTTTTGGACTGAAGCTTTCTTT. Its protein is CAWTSGNFWTEAFF.

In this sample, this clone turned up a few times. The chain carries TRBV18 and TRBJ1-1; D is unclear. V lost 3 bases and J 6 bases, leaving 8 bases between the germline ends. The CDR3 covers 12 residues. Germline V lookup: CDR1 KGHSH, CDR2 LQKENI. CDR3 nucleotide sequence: TGTGCCAGCTCACCCTCTCCGGCTGAAGCTTTCTTT. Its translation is CASSPSPAEAFF.

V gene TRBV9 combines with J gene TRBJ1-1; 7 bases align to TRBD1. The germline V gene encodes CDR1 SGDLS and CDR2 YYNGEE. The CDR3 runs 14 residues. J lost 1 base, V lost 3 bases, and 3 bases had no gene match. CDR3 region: CASSERTGNTEAFF. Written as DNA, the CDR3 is TGTGCCAGCAGCGAGCGGACAGGGAACACTGAAGCTTTCTTT.

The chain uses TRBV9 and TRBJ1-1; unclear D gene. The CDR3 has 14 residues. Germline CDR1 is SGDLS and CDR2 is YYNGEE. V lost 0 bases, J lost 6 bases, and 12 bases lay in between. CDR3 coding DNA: TGTGCCAGCAGCGTAGTCCCGGGTAACGCTGAAGCTTTCTTT. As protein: CASSVVPGNAEAFF.

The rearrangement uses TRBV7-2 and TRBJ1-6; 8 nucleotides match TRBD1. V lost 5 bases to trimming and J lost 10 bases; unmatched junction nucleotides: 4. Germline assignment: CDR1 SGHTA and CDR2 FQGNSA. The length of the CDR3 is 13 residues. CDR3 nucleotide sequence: TGTGCCAGCAGCCCACGACAGGGGTCACCCCTCCACTTT. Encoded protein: CASSPRQGSPLHF.